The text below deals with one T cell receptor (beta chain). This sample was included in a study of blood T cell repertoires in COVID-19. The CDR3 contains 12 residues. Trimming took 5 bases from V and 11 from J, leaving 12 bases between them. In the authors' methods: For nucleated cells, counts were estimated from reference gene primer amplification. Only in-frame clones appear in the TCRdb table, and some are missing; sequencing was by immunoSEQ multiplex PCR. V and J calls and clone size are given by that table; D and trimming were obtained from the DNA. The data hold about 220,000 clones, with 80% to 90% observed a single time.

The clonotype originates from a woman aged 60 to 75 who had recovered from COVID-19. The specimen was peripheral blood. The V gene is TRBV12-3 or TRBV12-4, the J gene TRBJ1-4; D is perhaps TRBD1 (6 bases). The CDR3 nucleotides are TGTGCCAGCAGTCCACGCGGACAGAAACTGTTTTTT. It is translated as CASSPRGQKLFF.